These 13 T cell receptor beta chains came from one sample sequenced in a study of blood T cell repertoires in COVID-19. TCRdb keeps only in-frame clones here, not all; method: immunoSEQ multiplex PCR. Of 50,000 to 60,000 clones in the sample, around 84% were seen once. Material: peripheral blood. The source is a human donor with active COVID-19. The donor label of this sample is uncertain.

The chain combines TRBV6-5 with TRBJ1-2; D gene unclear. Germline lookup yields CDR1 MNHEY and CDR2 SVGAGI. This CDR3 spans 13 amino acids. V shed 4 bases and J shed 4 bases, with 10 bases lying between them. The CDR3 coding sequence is TGTGCCAGCAGTTTTCCGGGATTCTATGGCTACACCTTC. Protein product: CASSFPGFYGYTF.

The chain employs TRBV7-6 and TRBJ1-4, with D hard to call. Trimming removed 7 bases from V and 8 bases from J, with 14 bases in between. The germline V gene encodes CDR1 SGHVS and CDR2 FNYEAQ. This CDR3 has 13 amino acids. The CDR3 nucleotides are TGTGCCAGCACCTCGGGGTATGAGGAAAAACTGTTTTTT. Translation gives CASTSGYEEKLFF.

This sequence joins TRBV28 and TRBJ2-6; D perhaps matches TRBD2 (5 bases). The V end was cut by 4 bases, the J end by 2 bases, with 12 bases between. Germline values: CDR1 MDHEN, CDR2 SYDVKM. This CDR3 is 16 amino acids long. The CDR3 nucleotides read TGTGCCAGCAGTTCACACGGGAACCCTGGGGCCAACGTCCTGACTTTC. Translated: CASSSHGNPGANVLTF.

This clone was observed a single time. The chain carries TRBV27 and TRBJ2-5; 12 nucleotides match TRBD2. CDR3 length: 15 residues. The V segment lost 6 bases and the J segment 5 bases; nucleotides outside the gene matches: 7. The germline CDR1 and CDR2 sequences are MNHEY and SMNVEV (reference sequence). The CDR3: CASSRRLAGAETQYF. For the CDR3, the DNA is TGTGCCAGCAGCCGAAGACTAGCGGGGGCGGAGACCCAGTACTTC.

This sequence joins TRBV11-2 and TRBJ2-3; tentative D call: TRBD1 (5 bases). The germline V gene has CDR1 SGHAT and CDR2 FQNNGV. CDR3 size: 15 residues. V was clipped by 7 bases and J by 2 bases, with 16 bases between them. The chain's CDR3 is CASTSGMRYTDTQYF. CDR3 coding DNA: TGTGCCAGCACATCAGGGATGCGTTACACAGATACGCAGTATTTT.

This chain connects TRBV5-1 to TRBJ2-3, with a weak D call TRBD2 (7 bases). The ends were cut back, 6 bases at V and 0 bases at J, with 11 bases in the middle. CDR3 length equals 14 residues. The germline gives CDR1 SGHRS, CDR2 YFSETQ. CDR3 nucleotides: TGCGCCAGCACCCGGGGGGCAAGCACAGATACGCAGTATTTT. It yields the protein CASTRGASTDTQYF.

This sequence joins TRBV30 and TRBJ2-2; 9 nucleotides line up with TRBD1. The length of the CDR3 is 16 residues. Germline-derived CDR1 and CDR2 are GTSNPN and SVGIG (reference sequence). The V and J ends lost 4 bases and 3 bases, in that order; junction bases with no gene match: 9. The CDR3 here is CAWTPRDRVDTGELFF. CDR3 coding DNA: TGTGCCTGGACACCCCGGGACAGGGTTGACACCGGGGAGCTGTTTTTT.

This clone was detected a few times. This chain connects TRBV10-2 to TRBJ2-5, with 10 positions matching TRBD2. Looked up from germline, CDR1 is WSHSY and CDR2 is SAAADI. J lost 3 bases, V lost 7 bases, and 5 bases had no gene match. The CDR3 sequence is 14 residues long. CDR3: CASTPLAGEETQYF. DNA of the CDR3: TGCGCCAGCACCCCTCTAGCGGGAGAAGAGACCCAGTACTTC.

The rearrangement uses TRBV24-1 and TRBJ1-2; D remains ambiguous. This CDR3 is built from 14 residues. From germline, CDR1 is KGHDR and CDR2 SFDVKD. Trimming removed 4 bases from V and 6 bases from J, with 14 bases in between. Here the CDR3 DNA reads TGTGCCACCAGTGAGGAGGGTCGGCTGAATGGCTACACCTTC. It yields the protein CATSEEGRLNGYTF.

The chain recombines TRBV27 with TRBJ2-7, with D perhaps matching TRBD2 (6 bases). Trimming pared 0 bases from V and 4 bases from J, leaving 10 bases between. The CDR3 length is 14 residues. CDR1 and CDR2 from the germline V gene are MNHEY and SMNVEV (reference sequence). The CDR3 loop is CASSLSVLAYEQYF. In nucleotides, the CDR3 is TGTGCCAGCAGTTTATCGGTACTAGCTTACGAGCAGTACTTC.

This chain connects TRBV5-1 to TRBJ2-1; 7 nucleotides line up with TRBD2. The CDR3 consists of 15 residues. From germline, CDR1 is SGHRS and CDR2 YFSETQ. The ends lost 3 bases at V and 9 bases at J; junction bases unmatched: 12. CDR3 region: CASSSSGGIKGEQFF. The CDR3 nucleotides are TGCGCCAGCAGCTCTTCGGGAGGTATCAAGGGTGAGCAGTTCTTC.

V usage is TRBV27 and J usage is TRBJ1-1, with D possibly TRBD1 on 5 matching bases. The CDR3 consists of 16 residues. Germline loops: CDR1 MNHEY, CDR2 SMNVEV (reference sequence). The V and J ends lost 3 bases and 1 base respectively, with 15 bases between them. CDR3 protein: CASSLRGRVRNTEAFF. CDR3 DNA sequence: TGTGCCAGCAGTTTGCGAGGCAGGGTTAGGAACACTGAAGCTTTCTTT.

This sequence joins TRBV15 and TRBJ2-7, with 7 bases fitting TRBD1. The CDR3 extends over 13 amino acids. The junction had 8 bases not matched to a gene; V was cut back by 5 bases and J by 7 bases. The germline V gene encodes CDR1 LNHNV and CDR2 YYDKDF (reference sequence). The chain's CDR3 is CATSPLPGGEQYF. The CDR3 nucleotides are TGTGCCACCAGCCCCCTCCCAGGGGGTGAGCAGTACTTC. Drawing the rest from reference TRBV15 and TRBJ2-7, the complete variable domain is DAMVIQNPRYQVTQFGKPVTLSCSQTLNHNVMYWYQQKSSQAPKLLFHYYDKDFNNEADTPDNFQSRRPNTSFCFLDIRSPGLGDTAMYLCATSPLPGGEQYFGPGTRLTVT.